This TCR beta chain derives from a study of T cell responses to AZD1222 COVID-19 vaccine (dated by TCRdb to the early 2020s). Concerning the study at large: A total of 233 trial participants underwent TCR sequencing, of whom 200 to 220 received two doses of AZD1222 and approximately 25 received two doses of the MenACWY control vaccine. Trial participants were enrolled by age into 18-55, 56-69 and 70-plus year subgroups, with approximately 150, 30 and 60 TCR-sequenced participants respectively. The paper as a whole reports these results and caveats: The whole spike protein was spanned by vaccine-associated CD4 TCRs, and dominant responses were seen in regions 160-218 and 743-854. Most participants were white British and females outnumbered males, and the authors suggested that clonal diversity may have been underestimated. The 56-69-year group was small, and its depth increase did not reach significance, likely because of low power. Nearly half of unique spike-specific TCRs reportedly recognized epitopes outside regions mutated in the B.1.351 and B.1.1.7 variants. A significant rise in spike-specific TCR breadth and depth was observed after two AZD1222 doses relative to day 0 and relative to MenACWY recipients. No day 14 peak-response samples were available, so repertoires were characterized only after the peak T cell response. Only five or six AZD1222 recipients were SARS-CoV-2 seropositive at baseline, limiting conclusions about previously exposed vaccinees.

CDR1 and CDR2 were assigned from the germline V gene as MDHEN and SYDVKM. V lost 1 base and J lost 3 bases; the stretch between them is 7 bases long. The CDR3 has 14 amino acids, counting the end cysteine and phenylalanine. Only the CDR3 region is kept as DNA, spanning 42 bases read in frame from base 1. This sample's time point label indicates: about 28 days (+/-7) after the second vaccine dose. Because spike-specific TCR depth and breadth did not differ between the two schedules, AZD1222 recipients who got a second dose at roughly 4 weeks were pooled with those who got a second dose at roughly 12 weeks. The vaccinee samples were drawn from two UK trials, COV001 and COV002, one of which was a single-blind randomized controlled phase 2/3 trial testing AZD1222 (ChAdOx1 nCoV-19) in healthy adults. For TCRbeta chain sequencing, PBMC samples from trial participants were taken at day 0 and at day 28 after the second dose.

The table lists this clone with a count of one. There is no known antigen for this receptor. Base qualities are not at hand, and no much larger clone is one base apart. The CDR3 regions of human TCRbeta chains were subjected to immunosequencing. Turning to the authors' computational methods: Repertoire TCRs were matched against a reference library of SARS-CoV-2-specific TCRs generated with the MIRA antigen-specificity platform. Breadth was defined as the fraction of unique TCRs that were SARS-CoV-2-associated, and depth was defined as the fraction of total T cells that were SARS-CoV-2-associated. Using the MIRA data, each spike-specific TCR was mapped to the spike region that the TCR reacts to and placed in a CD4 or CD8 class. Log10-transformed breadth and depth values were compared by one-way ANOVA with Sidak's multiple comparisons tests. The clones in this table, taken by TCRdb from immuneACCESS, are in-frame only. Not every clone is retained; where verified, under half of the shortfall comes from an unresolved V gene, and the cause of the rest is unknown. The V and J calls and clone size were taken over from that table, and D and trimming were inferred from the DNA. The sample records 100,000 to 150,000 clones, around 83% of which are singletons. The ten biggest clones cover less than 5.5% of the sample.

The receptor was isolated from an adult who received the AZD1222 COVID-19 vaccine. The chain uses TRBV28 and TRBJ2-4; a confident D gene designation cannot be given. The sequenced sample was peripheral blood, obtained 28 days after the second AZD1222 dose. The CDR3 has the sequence CASSLSEDKNIQYF. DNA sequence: TGTGCCAGCAGTTTATCGGAAGACAAAAACATTCAGTACTTC.